This T cell receptor (beta chain) stems from a study of shared clonotypes between healthy human individuals. TCRdb's table, derived via immunoSEQ multiplex PCR, lists solely in-frame clones and lacks some. The data contain around 1.1 million clones, around three quarters of them singletons. This TCR came from a man aged 18 to 30 in good health. Some clones in this sample may be carry-over from other donors' samples. The sequenced sample consisted of memory CD4+ T cells from PBMCs. Subset in this sample: CD45RA-negative fraction.

In DNA, the CDR3 is TGTGCCAGCAGCTATACCGGGGAGCTGTTTTTT. Translating gives CASSYTGELFF. V gene TRBV11-2 combines with J gene TRBJ2-2; D call uncertain. V was clipped by 4 bases and J by 5 bases, with 2 bases between them. This CDR3 spans 11 amino acids. Germline V gene lookup returns CDR1 SGHAT and CDR2 FQNNGV.